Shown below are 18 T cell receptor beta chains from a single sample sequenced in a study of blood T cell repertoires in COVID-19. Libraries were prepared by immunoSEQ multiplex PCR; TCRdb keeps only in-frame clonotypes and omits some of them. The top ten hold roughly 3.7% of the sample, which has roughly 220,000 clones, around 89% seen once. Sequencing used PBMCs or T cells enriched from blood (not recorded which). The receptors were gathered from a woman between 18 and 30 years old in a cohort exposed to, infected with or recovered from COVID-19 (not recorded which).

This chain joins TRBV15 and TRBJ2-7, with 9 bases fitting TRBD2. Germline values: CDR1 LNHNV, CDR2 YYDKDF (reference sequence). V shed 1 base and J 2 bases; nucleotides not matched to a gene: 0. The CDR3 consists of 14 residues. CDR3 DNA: TGTGCCACCAGCAGAGGGACTAGCGCCTACGAGCAGTACTTC. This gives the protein CATSRGTSAYEQYF.

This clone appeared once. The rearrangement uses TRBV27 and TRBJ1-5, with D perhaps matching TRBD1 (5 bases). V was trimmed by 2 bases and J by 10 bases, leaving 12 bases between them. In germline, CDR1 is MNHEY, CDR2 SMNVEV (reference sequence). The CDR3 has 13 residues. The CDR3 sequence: CASSLMSGSPQHF. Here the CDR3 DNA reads TGTGCCAGCAGTTTAATGTCAGGGTCCCCCCAGCATTTT.

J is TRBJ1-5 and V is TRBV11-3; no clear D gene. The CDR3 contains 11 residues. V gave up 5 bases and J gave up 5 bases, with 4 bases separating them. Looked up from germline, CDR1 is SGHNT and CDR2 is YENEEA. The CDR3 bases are TGTGCCAGCAGCCCTCATCAGCCCCAGCATTTT. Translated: CASSPHQPQHF.

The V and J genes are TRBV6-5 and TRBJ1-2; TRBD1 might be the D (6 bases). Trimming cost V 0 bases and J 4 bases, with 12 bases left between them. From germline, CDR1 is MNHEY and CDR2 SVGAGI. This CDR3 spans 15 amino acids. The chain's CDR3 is CASSYSRGGGYGYTF. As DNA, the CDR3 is TGTGCCAGCAGTTACTCCCGGGGAGGGGGCTATGGCTACACCTTC.

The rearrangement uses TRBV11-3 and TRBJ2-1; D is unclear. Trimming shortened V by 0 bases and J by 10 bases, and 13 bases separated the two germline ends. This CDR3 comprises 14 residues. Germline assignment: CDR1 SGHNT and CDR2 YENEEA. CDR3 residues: CASSLDPEYREQFF. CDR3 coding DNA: TGTGCCAGCAGCTTAGATCCCGAATACCGGGAGCAGTTCTTC.

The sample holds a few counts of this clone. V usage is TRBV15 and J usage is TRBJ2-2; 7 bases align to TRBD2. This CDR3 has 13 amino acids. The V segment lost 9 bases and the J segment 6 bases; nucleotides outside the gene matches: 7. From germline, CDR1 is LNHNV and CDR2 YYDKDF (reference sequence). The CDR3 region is CATTQGGAGELFF. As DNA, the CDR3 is TGTGCCACAACCCAGGGAGGGGCCGGGGAGCTGTTTTTT.

The CDR3 spells CASSLGTGTGSYEQYF. The CDR3 region has the DNA TGTGCCAGCAGCTTGGGGACCGGGACAGGCTCCTACGAGCAGTACTTC. The chain links TRBV7-9 to TRBJ2-7; 8 bases are shared with TRBD1. V trimming: 3 bases; J trimming: 0 bases; junction bases outside the gene matches: 7. This CDR3 region has 16 residues. Germline V gene data show CDR1 as SEHNR and CDR2 as FQNEAQ (reference sequence).

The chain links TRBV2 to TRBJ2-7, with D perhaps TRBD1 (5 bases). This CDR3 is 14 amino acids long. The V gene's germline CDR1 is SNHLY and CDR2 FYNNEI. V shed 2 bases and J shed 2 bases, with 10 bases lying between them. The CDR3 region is CASSESPGTYEQYF. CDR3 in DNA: TGTGCCAGCAGTGAAAGCCCAGGGACCTACGAGCAGTACTTC.

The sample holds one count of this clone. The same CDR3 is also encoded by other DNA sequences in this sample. The CDR3 sequence: CASSGRTTGSNTGELFF. In nucleotides, the CDR3 is TGTGCCAGCAGTGGCCGCACAACAGGGTCGAACACCGGGGAGCTGTTTTTT. The chain is built from TRBV9 and TRBJ2-2; D possibly corresponds to TRBD1 (6 bases). CDR3 length: 17 residues. Trimming cost V 5 bases and J 0 bases, with 17 bases left between them. CDR1 is SGDLS, CDR2 YYNGEE, per germline.

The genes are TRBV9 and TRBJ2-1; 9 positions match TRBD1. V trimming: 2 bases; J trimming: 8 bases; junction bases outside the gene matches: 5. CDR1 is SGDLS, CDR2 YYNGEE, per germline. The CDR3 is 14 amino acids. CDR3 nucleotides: TGTGCCAGCAGCGTCACAGGGGGCTCGGATGAGCAGTTCTTC. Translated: CASSVTGGSDEQFF. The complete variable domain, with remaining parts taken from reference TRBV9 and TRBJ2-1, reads DSGVTQTPKHLITATGQRVTLRCSPRSGDLSVYWYQQSLDQGLQFLIQYYNGEERAKGNILERFSAQQFPDLHSELNLSSLELGDSALYFCASSVTGGSDEQFFGPGTRLTVL.

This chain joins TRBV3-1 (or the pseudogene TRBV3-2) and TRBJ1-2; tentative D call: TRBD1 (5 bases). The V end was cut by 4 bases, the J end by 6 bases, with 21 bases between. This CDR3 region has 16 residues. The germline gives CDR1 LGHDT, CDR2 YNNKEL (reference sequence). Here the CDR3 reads CASSPEGRGPKDGYTF. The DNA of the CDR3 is TGTGCCAGCAGCCCCGAGGGGAGGGGACCAAAGGATGGCTACACCTTC.

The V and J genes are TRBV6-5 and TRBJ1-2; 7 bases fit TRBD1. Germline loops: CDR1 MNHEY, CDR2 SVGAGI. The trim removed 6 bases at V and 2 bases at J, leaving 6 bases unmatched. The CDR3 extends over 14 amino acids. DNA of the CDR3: TGTGCCAGCAGGGACAGGAGGGTCAACTATGGCTACACCTTC. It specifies CASRDRRVNYGYTF.

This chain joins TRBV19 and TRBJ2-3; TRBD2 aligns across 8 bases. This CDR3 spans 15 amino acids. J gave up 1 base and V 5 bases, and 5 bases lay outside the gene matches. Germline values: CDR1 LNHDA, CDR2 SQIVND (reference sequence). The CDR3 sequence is CASSEQGLGTDTQYF. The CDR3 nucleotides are TGTGCCAGTAGTGAACAGGGACTAGGCACAGATACGCAGTATTTT.

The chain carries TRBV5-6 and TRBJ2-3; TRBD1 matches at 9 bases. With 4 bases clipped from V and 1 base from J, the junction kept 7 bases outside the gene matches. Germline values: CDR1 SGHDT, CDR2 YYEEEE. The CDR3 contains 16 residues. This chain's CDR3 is CASSVQGAVGTDTQYF. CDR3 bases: TGTGCCAGCAGCGTACAGGGGGCTGTTGGCACAGATACGCAGTATTTT.

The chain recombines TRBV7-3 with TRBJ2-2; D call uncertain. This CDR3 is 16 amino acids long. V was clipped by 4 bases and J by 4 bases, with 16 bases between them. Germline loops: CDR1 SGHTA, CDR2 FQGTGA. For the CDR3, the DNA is TGTGCCAGCAGCTCGCAAGCCTTCCTTGCCACCGGGGAGCTGTTTTTT. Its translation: CASSSQAFLATGELFF.

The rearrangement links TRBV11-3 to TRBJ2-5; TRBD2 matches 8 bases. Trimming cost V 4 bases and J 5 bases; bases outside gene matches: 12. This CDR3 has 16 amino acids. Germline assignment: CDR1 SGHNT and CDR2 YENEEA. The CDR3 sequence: CASSSRGSGSQETQYF. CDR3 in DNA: TGTGCCAGCAGCTCCCGGGGAAGCGGGAGCCAGGAGACCCAGTACTTC.

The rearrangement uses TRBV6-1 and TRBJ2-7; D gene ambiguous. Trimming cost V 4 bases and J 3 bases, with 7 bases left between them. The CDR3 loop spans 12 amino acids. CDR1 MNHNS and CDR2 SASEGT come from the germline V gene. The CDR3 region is CASSGAFYEQYF. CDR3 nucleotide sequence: TGTGCCAGCAGTGGAGCCTTCTACGAGCAGTACTTC.

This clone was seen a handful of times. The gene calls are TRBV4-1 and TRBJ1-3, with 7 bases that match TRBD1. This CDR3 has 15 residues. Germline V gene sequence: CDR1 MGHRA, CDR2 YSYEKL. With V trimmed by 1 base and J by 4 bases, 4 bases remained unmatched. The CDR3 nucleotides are TGCGCCAGCAGCCAAGGACAGGGCCCCGGAAACACCATATATTTT. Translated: CASSQGQGPGNTIYF.